This T cell receptor (beta chain) was sequenced during a study of T-cell memory formation after mild COVID-19. Findings and caveats of the study: Clones contracting across day 15 to 85 had a balanced CD4/CD8 profile; later expanding clones leaned CD4+.

V lost 7 bases and J 2 bases, leaving 16 bases between the germline ends. Looked up from germline, CDR1 is SGHTA and CDR2 is FQGNSA. This CDR3 has 15 residues. MiXCR, run by TCRdb on the 5' RACE reads, gives a single entry per CDR3 protein. The sample holds about 130,000 distinct CDR3 sequences; over 15% are singletons and the top ten take 4% to 6%. A remark on this clonotype: Its antigen is unknown.

The receptor was derived from a man between 18 and 35 years old who had mild COVID-19 (a few samples of this study predate the infection). Cell type and time point are not known. The chain uses TRBV7-2 and TRBJ2-3; the D gene is possibly TRBD2 (6 bases). Sequenced input: PBMCs or a T cell subset sorted from them (not recorded which). The CDR3 sequence: CASTLGGAYTDTQYF. The CDR3 DNA sequence: TGTGCCAGCACTCTAGGCGGGGCCTACACAGATACGCAGTATTTT.